Following are 5 T cell receptor beta chains from one sample sequenced in a study of shared clonotypes between healthy human individuals. Generated by immunoSEQ multiplex PCR, the TCRdb table keeps only in-frame clones and is missing some. Counted here are 2 million or so clones, 85% to 95% occurring once; the ten biggest clones make up 0.1% to 0.15%. Material for sequencing was naive CD4+ T cells sorted from blood. Subset reported: CD45RA+ positively selected. The receptor source for this set is a young man in good health.

The chain links TRBV5-5 to TRBJ2-7, with 11 positions matching TRBD1. Germline CDR1 is SGHKS and CDR2 is YYEKEE (reference sequence). Germline trimming cut 0 bases from V and 4 bases from J; bases unmatched to any gene: 6. The CDR3 is 16 amino acids. Here the CDR3 DNA reads TGTGCCAGCAGCTTGGACCGGGACAGGGGGAAGTACGAGCAGTACTTC. This encodes CASSLDRDRGKYEQYF.

This chain connects TRBV6-1 to TRBJ1-2; D unclear. Deletions cut 2 bases from V and 4 bases from J, with 14 bases between. Per germline, CDR1 MNHNS and CDR2 SASEGT. The CDR3 totals 15 residues. CDR3 in amino acids: CASSESVRRTYGYTF. The CDR3 DNA follows: TGTGCCAGCAGTGAATCGGTCCGGAGAACCTATGGCTACACCTTC.

This sequence joins TRBV14 and TRBJ1-3; 9 nucleotides align to TRBD1. Trimming removed 11 bases from V and 4 bases from J; junction bases left unmatched: 6. The length of the CDR3 is 13 residues. Germline V gene sequence: CDR1 SGHDN, CDR2 FVKESK. In DNA form, the CDR3 reads TGTGCCCTAGGGACAGGGACGGGAAACACCATATATTTT. Its protein product is CALGTGTGNTIYF.

The V and J genes are TRBV29-1 and TRBJ2-5; TRBD1 might be the D (6 bases). The end of the DNA aligns better with TRBJ2-7, so the J call may be wrong. Germline V gene data show CDR1 as SQVTM and CDR2 as ANQGSEA. This CDR3 comprises 12 residues. Here the CDR3 DNA reads TGCAGCGTTGAGGACAGCTCCTACGAGCAGTACTTC. Its protein product is CSVEDSSYEQYF.

J is TRBJ2-1 and V is TRBV2; the D is unclear. CDR3 length equals 14 residues. V was cut by 7 bases and J by 0 bases, with 10 bases left in between. The V gene's germline CDR1 is SNHLY and CDR2 FYNNEI. The CDR3 DNA reads as TGTGCCAGCACCAAGGTCAGCTCCTACAATGAGCAGTTCTTC. This sequence encodes CASTKVSSYNEQFF.